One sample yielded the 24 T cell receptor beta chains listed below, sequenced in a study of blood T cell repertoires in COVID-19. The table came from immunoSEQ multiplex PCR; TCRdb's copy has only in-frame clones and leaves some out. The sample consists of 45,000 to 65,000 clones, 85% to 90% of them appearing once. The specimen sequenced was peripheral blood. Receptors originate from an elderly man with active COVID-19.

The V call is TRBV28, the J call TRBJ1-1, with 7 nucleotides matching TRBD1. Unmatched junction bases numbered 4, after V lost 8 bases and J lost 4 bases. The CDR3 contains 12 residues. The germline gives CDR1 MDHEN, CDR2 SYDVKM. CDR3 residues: CASQGEGTEAFF. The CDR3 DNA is TGTGCCAGCCAGGGGGAAGGCACTGAAGCTTTCTTT.

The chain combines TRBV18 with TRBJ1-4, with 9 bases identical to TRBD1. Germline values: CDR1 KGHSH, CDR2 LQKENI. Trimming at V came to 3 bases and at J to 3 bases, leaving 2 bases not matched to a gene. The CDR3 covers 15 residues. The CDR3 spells CASSPRTGANEKLFF. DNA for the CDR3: TGTGCCAGCTCACCTAGGACAGGGGCTAATGAAAAACTGTTTTTT.

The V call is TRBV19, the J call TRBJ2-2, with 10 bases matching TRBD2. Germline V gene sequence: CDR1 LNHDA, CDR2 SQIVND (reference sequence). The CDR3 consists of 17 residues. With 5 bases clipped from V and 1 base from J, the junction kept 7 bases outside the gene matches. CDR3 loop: CASSRRASGRNTGELFF. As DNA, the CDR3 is TGTGCCAGTAGTCGAAGGGCTAGCGGGAGGAACACCGGGGAGCTGTTTTTT. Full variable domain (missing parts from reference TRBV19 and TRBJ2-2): DGGITQSPKYLFRKEGQNVTLSCEQNLNHDAMYWYRQDPGQGLRLIYYSQIVNDFQKGDIAEGYSVSREKKESFPLTVTSAQKNPTAFYLCASSRRASGRNTGELFFGEGSRLTVL.

CDR3 in amino acids: CASSESGRPDSYYGYTF. The CDR3 nucleotides read TGCGCCAGCAGTGAGTCGGGAAGACCCGACAGCTACTATGGCTACACCTTC. The rearrangement links TRBV10-2 to TRBJ1-2; weak D call: TRBD1 (5 bases). The germline gives CDR1 WSHSY, CDR2 SAAADI. The CDR3 is made up of 17 amino acids. V dropped 0 bases and J dropped 3 bases, with 17 bases sitting between them.

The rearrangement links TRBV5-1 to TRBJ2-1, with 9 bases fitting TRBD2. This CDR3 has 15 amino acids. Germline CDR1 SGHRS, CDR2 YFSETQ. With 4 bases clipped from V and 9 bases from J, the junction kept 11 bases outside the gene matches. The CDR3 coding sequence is TGCGCCAGCAGCCACGGGACTAGCCCAAACGGTGAGCAGTTCTTC. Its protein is CASSHGTSPNGEQFF.

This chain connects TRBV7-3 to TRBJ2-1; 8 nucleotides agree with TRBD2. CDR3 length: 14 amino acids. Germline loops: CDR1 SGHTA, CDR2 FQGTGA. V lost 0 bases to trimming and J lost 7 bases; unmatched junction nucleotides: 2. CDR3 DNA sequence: TGTGCCAGCAGCTTAACAGCGGGAGTTAATGAGCAGTTCTTC. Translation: CASSLTAGVNEQFF.

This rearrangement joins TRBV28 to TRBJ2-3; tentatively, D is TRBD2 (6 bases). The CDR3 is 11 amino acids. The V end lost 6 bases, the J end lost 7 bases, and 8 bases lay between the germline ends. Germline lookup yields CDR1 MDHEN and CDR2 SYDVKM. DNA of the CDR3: TGTGCCAGCAGGCGGACTAATACGCAGTATTTT. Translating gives CASRRTNTQYF.

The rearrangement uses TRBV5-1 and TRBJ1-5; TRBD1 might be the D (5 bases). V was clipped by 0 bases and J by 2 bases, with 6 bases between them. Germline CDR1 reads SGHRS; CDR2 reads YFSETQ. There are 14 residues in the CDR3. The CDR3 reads CASSLEGGNQPQHF. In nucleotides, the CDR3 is TGCGCCAGCAGCTTGGAAGGGGGCAATCAGCCCCAGCATTTT.

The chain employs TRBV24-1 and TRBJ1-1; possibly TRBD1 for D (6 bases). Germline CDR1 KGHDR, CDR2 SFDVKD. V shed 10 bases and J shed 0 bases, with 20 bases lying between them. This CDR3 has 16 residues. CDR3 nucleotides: TGTGCCACTGGGACCGGGACAACTTCCATGAACACTGAAGCTTTCTTT. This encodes CATGTGTTSMNTEAFF.

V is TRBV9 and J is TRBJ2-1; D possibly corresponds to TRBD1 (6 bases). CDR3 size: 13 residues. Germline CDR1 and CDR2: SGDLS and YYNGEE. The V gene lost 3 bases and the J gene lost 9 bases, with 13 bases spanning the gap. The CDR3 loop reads CASSANTRGEQFF. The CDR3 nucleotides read TGTGCCAGCAGCGCCAACACCAGGGGTGAGCAGTTCTTC.

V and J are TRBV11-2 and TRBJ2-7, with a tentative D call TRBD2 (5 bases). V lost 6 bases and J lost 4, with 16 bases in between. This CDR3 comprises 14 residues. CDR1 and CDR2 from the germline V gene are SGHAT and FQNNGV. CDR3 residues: CASSGLRGIYEQYF. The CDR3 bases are TGTGCCAGCAGTGGACTTCGAGGGATTTACGAGCAGTACTTC.

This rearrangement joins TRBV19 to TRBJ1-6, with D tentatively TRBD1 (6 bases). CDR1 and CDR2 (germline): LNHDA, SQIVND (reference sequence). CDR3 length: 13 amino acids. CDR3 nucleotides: TGTGACAGAGAGGGGGCCTATAATTCACCCCTCCACTTT. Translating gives CDREGAYNSPLHF.

As DNA, the CDR3 is TGTGCCAGCAGTGTAGGGACAGTGGGCCTATCCTACGAGCAGTACTTC. Amino acids: CASSVGTVGLSYEQYF. The rearrangement uses TRBV27 and TRBJ2-7; 7 bases match TRBD1. Germline V gene sequence: CDR1 MNHEY, CDR2 SMNVEV (reference sequence). The CDR3 contains 16 residues. J lost 1 base, V lost 5 bases, and 11 bases had no gene match.

CDR3 sequence reads: CASSPYSNTDTQYF. CDR3 in DNA: TGTGCCAGCAGCCCCTACTCCAACACAGATACGCAGTATTTT. J is TRBJ2-3 and V is TRBV13; D call uncertain. Germline CDR1 PRHDT, CDR2 FYEKMQ (reference sequence). Trimming shortened V by 5 bases and J by 2 bases, and 11 bases separated the two germline ends. The CDR3 runs 14 residues.

CDR3 residues: CASSFIGVSYNEQFF. Written as DNA, the CDR3 is TGTGCCAGCAGCTTCATCGGAGTATCCTACAATGAGCAGTTCTTC. The rearrangement joins TRBV11-2 to TRBJ2-1; D gene ambiguous. Trimming stripped 3 bases from V and 1 base from J, with 10 bases between. Per the germline V gene, CDR1 is SGHAT and CDR2 is FQNNGV. There are 15 residues in the CDR3.

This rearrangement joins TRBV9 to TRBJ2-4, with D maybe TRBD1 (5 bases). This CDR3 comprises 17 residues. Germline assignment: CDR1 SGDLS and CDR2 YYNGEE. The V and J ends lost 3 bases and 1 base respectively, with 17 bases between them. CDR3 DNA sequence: TGTGCCAGCAGCGCGCCCGCAGGGAAGGACGCCAAAAACATTCAGTACTTC. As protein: CASSAPAGKDAKNIQYF.

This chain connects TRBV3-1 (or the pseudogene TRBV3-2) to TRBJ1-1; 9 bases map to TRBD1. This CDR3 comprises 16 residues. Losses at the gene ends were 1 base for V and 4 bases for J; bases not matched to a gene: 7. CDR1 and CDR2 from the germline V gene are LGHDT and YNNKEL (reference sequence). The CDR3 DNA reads TGTGCCAGCAGCCAAGTTCCGGGACAGGGAATCACTGAAGCTTTCTTT. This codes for CASSQVPGQGITEAFF.

CDR3 DNA: TGTGCCAGCAGTTTGACAGGGGCTGGCGGCTACACCTTC. This encodes CASSLTGAGGYTF. The J gene is TRBJ1-2, the V gene TRBV27; 8 bases match TRBD1. The CDR3 consists of 13 residues. The germline gives CDR1 MNHEY, CDR2 SMNVEV (reference sequence). V was clipped by 3 bases and J by 8 bases; unmatched bases: 5.

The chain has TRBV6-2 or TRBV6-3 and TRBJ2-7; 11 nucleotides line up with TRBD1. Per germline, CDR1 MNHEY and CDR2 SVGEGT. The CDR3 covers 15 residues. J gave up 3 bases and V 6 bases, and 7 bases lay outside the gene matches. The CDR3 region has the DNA TGTGCCAGCAGCCCGGACAGGGGGCGCGTCTACGAGCAGTACTTC. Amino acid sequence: CASSPDRGRVYEQYF.

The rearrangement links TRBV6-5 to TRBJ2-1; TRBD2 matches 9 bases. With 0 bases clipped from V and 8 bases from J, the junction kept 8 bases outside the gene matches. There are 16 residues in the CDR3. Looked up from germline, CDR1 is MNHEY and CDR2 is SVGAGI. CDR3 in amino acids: CASSYSGREGPDEQFF. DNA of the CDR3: TGTGCCAGCAGTTACTCCGGGCGGGAGGGCCCGGATGAGCAGTTCTTC.

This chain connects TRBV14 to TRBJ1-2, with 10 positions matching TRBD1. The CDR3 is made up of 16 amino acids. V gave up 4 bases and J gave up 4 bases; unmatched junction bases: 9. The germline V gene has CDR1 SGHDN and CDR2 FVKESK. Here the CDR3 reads CASSPAGTGAFYGYTF. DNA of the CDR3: TGTGCCAGCAGCCCGGCCGGGACAGGGGCGTTCTATGGCTACACCTTC.

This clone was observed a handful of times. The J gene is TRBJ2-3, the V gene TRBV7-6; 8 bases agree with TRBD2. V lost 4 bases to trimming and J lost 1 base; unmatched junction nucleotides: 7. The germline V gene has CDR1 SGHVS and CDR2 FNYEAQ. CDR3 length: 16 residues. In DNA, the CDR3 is TGTGCCAGCAGCTCCGGGAGGGGATTGGGCACAGATACGCAGTATTTT. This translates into CASSSGRGLGTDTQYF.

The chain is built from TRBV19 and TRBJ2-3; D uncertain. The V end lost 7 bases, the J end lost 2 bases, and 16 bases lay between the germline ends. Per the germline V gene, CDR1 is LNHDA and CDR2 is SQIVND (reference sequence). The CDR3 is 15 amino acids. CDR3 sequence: CASTASRGFTDTQYF. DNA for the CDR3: TGTGCCAGTACTGCGTCTCGAGGTTTCACAGATACGCAGTATTTT.

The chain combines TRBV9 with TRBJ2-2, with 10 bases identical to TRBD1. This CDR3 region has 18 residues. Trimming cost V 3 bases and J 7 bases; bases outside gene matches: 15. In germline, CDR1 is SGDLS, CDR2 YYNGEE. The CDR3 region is CASSADLGQGKKGGELFF. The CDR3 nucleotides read TGTGCCAGCAGCGCGGACTTGGGACAGGGGAAGAAGGGCGGGGAGCTGTTTTTT.